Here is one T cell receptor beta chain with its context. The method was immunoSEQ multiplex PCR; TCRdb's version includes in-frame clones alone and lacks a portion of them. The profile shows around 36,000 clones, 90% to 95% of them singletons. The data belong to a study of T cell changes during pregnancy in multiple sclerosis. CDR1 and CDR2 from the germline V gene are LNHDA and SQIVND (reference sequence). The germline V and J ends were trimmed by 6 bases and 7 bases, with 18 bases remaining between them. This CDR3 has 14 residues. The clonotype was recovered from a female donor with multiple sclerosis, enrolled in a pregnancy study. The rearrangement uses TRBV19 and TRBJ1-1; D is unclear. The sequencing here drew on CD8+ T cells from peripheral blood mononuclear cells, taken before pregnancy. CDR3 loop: CASSPFPPYGEAFF. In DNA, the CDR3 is TGTGCCAGTAGCCCCTTCCCCCCGTACGGTGAAGCTTTCTTT.